This TCR beta chain was captured in a study of control samples from healthy donors and cancer patients. Sequenced by immunoSEQ multiplex PCR; TCRdb stores in-frame clones only, minus some. The table shows some 87,000 clones, with about nine tenths occurring only once. In germline, CDR1 is LGHDT, CDR2 YNNKEL (reference sequence). V gave up 0 bases and J gave up 2 bases, with 8 bases separating them. The CDR3 length is 15 residues. This clonotype was sampled from a man aged 30-40 years in good health. Sequencing used blood. The rearrangement links TRBV3-1 (or the pseudogene TRBV3-2) to TRBJ1-3; D unclear. The CDR3 sequence is CASSQDGGTGNTIYF. DNA of the CDR3: TGTGCCAGCAGCCAAGATGGTGGGACTGGAAACACCATATATTTT.